The clone carrying this T cell receptor beta chain was seen a handful of times. Investigators prepared the TCR beta libraries by applying iRepertoire HTBI primers and Arm-PCR of CDR3 regions. Each CDR3 protein gets one entry after TCRdb re-called the multiplex PCR reads with MiXCR. In the table there are over 650,000 distinct CDR3 sequences, about 32% of which are singletons. This CDR3 comprises 12 residues. Germline loops: CDR1 MNHEY, CDR2 SVGEGT. The V and J ends lost 6 bases and 6 bases respectively, with 12 bases between them. The data were obtained in a study of regulatory T cells in long-lasting Graves disease. Described time point: persistent/refractory GD, antithyroid drugs over 5 years with positive TRAb. PBMC RNA was the source of the TCR library.

This chain connects TRBV6-2 or TRBV6-3 to TRBJ2-7; a weak D match, TRBD1 (6 bases). The TCR comes from a female donor with Graves disease. The sequences come from peripheral blood mononuclear cells (PBMCs), collected when the disease was refractory, from a patient treated with antithyroid drugs. CDR3 DNA sequence: TGTGCCAGCAGACCAACAGGGAGCGAGCAGTACTTC. The encoded protein is CASRPTGSEQYF.